This T cell receptor (beta chain) was profiled in a study of cytomegalovirus exposure and HLA in healthy donors (dated by TCRdb to the late 2010s). For the study in its entirety: According to an earlier analysis of around 600 of the donors, about 170 million T cells yielded 117 million unique TCR beta sequences and more than 250 Gb of sequence data. Approximately 300 gigabases of sequencing data and roughly 80 million unique TCR sequences made up an early release that covered 500 to 650 HLA-typed donors. The genetic ancestry cluster associated with self-reported Caucasian donors included about 84% of the approximately 410 genotyped donors. The study aimed to test whether cataloging public T cell receptors could reveal signatures of past pathogen exposure. The study profiled the T cell repertoires of about 720 subjects by immunosequencing and related them to cytomegalovirus serostatus. A separate validation cohort of approximately 130 different subjects was used in addition to the 666-subject first cohort. The study combined high-throughput TCR immunosequencing, statistical association of individual TCRs with disease status, and machine learning to predict cytomegalovirus infection status. In a later analysis, previously published TCR beta repertoires from 670 or so donors were re-analyzed and high-resolution HLA genotyping was added so that TCR occurrence patterns could be studied. Rather than drawing on any new phenotypic data, the later analysis identified candidate immune exposures from TCR beta sequences and the way those sequences occurred across donors. In an earlier analysis of roughly 600 of the donors, high-throughput TCR beta sequencing was used to judge whether each TCR beta V gene segment behaved as functional or pseudogenic. Alongside the repertoire data, information on donor age, sex, ethnicity and CMV serostatus was compiled. A later genetic analysis used genome-wide SNP genotypes for about 55% of the 666 donors, treating that subset as a discovery cohort. All discovery cohort repertoires had been generated using a single sequencing platform. HLA typing included class I and class II loci at four-digit resolution. The number of typed donors differed by locus: 629-630 for A, B, C, DRB1 and DQB1; 522 for DQA1; 606 for DPA1; and approximately 450 for DPB1. Because of strong linkage in the cohort, five DR-DQ haplotypes were treated as single units for association and clustering. Across roughly 420 genotyped donors of the cohort, an average of roughly 230,000 unique TCR beta nucleotide sequences per donor were sequenced, and roughly 20% of those sequences were non-productive.

Points the paper makes about the study in general: The classifier was reported to diagnose cytomegalovirus status with high specificity and sensitivity in both the original and validation cohorts. A cluster of highly shared sequence variants was judged likely to represent a technical artifact of the sequencing pipeline. A later genetic analysis associated a missense DCLRE1C variant with V-gene and J-gene trimming of TCR beta chains, and an independent cohort replicated the association. It was suggested by the authors that the approach could potentially be generalized to other disease states and immunological phenotypes. Immune exposure information for the cohort was limited to CMV serostatus. Compared with the 666-donor mean, donors in an Asian-associated ancestry cluster had fewer N-insertions in productive TCRs, according to a later genetic analysis. In an earlier analysis of fewer than 700 of the donors, most TCR beta V segments appeared in productive rearrangements about 90% or about 30% of the time, broadly matching IMGT annotations. In a later analysis, several top co-occurrence clusters were reported to appear linked to parvovirus B19, influenza, CMV and Epstein-Barr virus. Most TCR sequences were observed very rarely across donors, whereas some public TCRs were present in many individuals. Three of the identified cytomegalovirus-associated TCR beta chains were confirmed in vitro to be specific for cytomegalovirus antigens. The 87-base-pair reads could not distinguish some IMGT-functional V segments, including TRBV6-2 and TRBV6-3, so those segments were excluded. Correlated functional status among segregating V segments might be attributable to linkage disequilibrium, but an unknown experimental factor could not be ruled out. According to a later analysis, TCR association rates differed among HLA loci, with DRB1 alleles showing the most associated TCRs and HLA-C alleles showing the fewest. In a later analysis, 16,951 TCR beta sequences were associated with specific HLA alleles at a false discovery rate of 0.05. Most CMV-associated TCR beta chains appeared to be HLA-restricted in a later analysis, and the HLA associations seemed to be driven largely by CMV exposure. The cohort was sequenced for TCR beta chains only, and without alpha or paired-chain data the features that could be detected were limited. Because HLA typing was missing for some donors at each locus, association tests included only the typed subset. Roughly uniform sequencing depth across donors was assumed in presence/absence analyses, although this assumption may not hold. A total of 164 TCR beta chains were listed by the study as associated with cytomegalovirus. When HLA alleles, especially DR and DQ, strongly co-occurred, TCR associations were difficult to assign to individual alleles. A later analysis found that HLA-associated TCR beta chains were more clonally expanded and had lower generation probabilities than equally common non-associated chains. The earlier analysis of about 600 of the donors excluded over 15 rarely observed V segments, including chromosome 9 orphons, because counts were too low. A further reported finding was that TCR beta sequences accurately predicted the HLA-A and HLA-B alleles for most subjects in the first cohort.

The cohort comprised hundreds of healthy bone marrow donors. Cohort members were all nominally healthy when sampled, although unrecorded immune exposures were likely present. The donor tested CMV seronegative, placing the donor among the 352 seronegative members of the cohort. A peripheral blood sample was provided by each donor, and peripheral blood mononuclear cells were used for TCR beta sequencing. Genomic DNA extraction from the blood cell samples was performed with the Qiagen DNeasy Blood Extraction Kit. This clone came up once. Its antigen remains undetermined. The junction departs from the called germline gene at one end, perhaps through a read error. The library was made by the immunoSEQ multiplex PCR assay. For the multiplex PCR, a mixture combining 60 forward primers for TCR Vbeta segments and 13 reverse primers for TCR Jbeta segments was used. Amplification of the CDR3 region of rearranged TCR beta genes was performed with a multiplex PCR assay on genomic DNA. Amplified TCR beta libraries were sequenced as 87-base-pair reads on the Illumina HiSeq System. The study's own analysis went as follows. In a later analysis, around 80 million unique TCR beta chains were counted across the roughly 610 repertoires, and roughly 10 million of these chains were shared by at least two donors. To remove PCR and sequencing errors, raw reads were error-corrected and collapsed into unique sequences using a nearest-neighbor algorithm that merged closely related sequences. Alignment of CDR3 sequences to IMGT reference sequences was used to assign V, D and J gene segments. For a sequence to be retained, a match of at least six nucleotides was required to both a V gene segment and a J gene segment. Rearrangements were classified as productive when the CDR3 lacked stop codons and remained in frame with V and J, and all other rearrangements were classified as non-productive. Following IMGT convention, CDR3 was defined as the stretch from the second conserved V-encoded cysteine up to the conserved J-encoded phenylalanine. Sequences without an unambiguous match to a single V gene segment were excluded from the earlier analysis of approximately 600 of the donors. An earlier analysis of a few hundred of the donors called V segments functional above 56.7% productive rearrangements and segregating when the between-donor standard deviation exceeded 5%. A statistical classification framework was built to diagnose cytomegalovirus status from the catalog of TCR beta chain sequences. In a later analysis, V and J genes were assigned by comparing TCR nucleotide sequences against IMGT/GENE-DB human TR gene sequences. A later analysis assigned CDR3 sequences and most-parsimonious VDJ recombination scenarios with the TCRdist pipeline. In a later analysis, each TCR beta chain was defined by its CDR3 amino acid sequence together with its V-gene family, and reads without a unique V-gene family were excluded. As a way to deal with suspected cross-contamination and a sequencing artifact, a later analysis dropped roughly 600 nucleotide sequences that were highly shared and had low generation probability. In a later analysis, a clonal expansion index was calculated for each public chain from normalized within-repertoire ranks of inferred template counts. In a later analysis, generation probabilities were computed with a VDJ recombination model fitted to out-of-frame rearrangements, and the resulting probabilities were checked against IGoR. In a later analysis, TCR-TCR, TCR-HLA and TCR-CMV co-occurrence was scored with hypergeometric tests, and a repertoire-size bias correction was applied to TCR pairs. False discovery rates were estimated in a later analysis by permuting HLA or CMV assignments 20 times. In a later analysis, co-occurring TCRs were grouped with DBSCAN, and TCRdist sequence similarity was added when clustering was performed within HLA-allele-positive subsets. Co-occurrence clustering excluded repertoires with fewer than 30,000 or more than 120,000 public chains, plus five with anomalous nucleotide sharing. Here the immuneACCESS table is served through TCRdb, limited to in-frame sequences with V and J called. Missing clones are a known gap in these copies; in checked studies unresolved V genes cover under half, and the rest lacks a known reason. Clone size and the V and J calls come from that table; the DNA yielded D and trimming. Within this sample are roughly 97,000 clones, with roughly 78% of them counted one time only. The ten top clones hold around 1.5% of the sample.

The germline V gene (reference sequence) sets CDR1 to SSHAT and CDR2 to FNYEAQ. There are 16 amino acids in the CDR3, from cysteine to phenylalanine inclusive. Solely the CDR3 DNA is kept, with 48 bases framed from the first base. The clonotype originates from a woman between 35 and 50 years old in good health and CMV-seronegative. The rearrangement combines TRBV7-7 with TRBJ2-1; TRBD2 matches 8 bases in the middle. Sequencing was done on a sample of PBMCs. This receptor carries the CDR3 CASSLVGSGTWNEQFF. The nucleotide sequence is given as TGTGCTAGCAGCTTAGTAGGTAGCGGGACCTGGAATGAGCAGTTCTTC.